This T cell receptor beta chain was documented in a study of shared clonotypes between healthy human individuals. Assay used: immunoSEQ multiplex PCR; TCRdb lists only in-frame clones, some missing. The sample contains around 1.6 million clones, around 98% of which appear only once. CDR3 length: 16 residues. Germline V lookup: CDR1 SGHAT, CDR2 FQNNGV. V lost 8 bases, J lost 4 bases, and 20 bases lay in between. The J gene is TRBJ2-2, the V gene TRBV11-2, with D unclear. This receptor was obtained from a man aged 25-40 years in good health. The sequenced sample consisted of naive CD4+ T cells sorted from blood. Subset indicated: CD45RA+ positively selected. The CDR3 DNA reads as TGTGCCAGCCCTCATTCTGGCGCTCGAGGCACCGGGGAGCTGTTTTTT. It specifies CASPHSGARGTGELFF. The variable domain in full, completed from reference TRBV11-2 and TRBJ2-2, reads EAGVAQSPRYKIIEKRQSVAFWCNPISGHATLYWYQQILGQGPKLLIQFQNNGVVDDSQLPKDRFSAERLKGVDSTLKIQPAKLEDSAVYLCASPHSGARGTGELFFGEGSRLTVL.